This T cell receptor beta chain is from a study of cytomegalovirus exposure and HLA in healthy donors (dated 2017 in TCRdb). With respect to the entire study: According to a later analysis, one platform produced both the 110 or so validation repertoires and the roughly 650 repertoires of the first cohort. To predict cytomegalovirus infection status, the study brought together high-throughput TCR immunosequencing, statistical association of individual TCRs with disease status, and machine learning. A separate validation cohort of about 110 different subjects was used in addition to the roughly 700-subject first cohort. The study was designed to test whether signatures of past pathogen exposure could be identified by cataloging public T cell receptors.

The donors belonged to the validation cohort of over a hundred subjects, which was separate from the approximately 700-subject first cohort. After removal of 8 bases from V and 2 bases from J, the junction retains 8 bases not matched to a gene. From cysteine to phenylalanine, the CDR3 is 14 amino acids long. The DNA shown is the 42-base CDR3, in frame from base 1. Looking up the germline V gene yields CDR1 SNHLY and CDR2 FYNNEI. In regard to this clone: No antigen is known for it. No base qualities exist here, and no much larger clone lies one base off it.

Receptor amplification or capture employed the immunoSEQ multiplex PCR assay. Per the source publication's procedure: A statistical classification framework was built for diagnosing cytomegalovirus status from the catalog of TCR beta chain sequences. TCRdb retrieved this table from immuneACCESS and kept in-frame rearrangements only. Not all clones are present; in checked studies, unresolved V genes account for under half, and no reason is known for the remainder. The DNA was the basis for D and trimming; V, J and clone size are from that table. A total of almost 200,000 clones appear in this sample, about three quarters of them only once. Together, the top ten hold over 0.95% of the sample. What the study reported, not specific to this receptor: The classifier was reported to diagnose cytomegalovirus status with high specificity and sensitivity in both the original cohort and the validation cohort. Across donors, most TCR sequences were observed very rarely, whereas some public TCRs were present in many individuals. In the study, approximately 150 TCR beta chains were listed as associated with cytomegalovirus. A later analysis lacked HLA typing for the validation cohort, so it scored co-occurrence in that cohort across all 130 or so repertoires. In vitro tests confirmed that a few of the cytomegalovirus-associated TCR beta chains recognize cytomegalovirus antigens. In a later analysis, TCRs clustered in the first cohort were found to also tend to co-occur in the roughly 130 validation repertoires, with around 94% of cluster scores above 0. It was suggested by the authors that the approach could potentially be generalized to other disease states and immunological phenotypes.

The TCR originated in a woman aged 30 to 39 in good health and CMV-seronegative. Sequencing was performed on PBMCs. The rearranged chain carries TRBV2 and TRBJ1-1; 7 middle bases align to TRBD1. This receptor carries the CDR3 CASGRGGFNTEAFF. The nucleotides are TGTGCCAGCGGGCGAGGGGGCTTTAACACTGAAGCTTTCTTT.